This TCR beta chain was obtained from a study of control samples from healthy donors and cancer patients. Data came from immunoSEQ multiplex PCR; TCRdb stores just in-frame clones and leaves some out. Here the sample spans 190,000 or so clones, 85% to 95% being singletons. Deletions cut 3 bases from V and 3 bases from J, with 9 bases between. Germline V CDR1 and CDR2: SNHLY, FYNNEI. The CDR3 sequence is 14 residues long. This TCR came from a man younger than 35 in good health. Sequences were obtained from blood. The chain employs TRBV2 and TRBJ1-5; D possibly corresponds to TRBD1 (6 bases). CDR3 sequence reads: CASSEGQPNQPQHF. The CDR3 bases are TGTGCCAGCAGTGAGGGACAACCCAATCAGCCCCAGCATTTT.